The T cell receptor (beta chain) under discussion was sequenced for a study of radiotherapy plus CTLA-4 blockade in lung cancer. V was trimmed by 0 bases and J by 0 bases, leaving 6 bases between them. CDR1 KGHSH and CDR2 LQKENI come from the germline V gene. The CDR3 length is 14 residues. This table comes from immunoSEQ multiplex PCR, and its TCRdb copy is limited to in-frame clones, with some not included. The sample lists more than 75,000 clones; around 83% were seen once. Study-level results: After treatment with radiotherapy plus ipilimumab, TCR clones that came from the tumor expanded in blood. Reports state that early shifts in blood T cell clones, with interferon-beta, best predicted response.

Ipilimumab CTLA-4 blockade and focal radiation were given to patients with chemo-refractory metastatic non-small-cell lung cancer. This clone was detected a few times. Its antigen is unidentified. The sample consisted of peripheral blood, taken from a patient treated with radiotherapy plus ipilimumab. V usage is TRBV18 and J usage is TRBJ2-7, with a tentative D call TRBD2 (5 bases). This clonotype originated in a human donor with non-small cell lung cancer that progressed on radiotherapy plus ipilimumab. CDR3 DNA: TGTGCCAGCTCACCACCAGGGAGCTCCTACGAGCAGTACTTC. Translation gives CASSPPGSSYEQYF.